The rows below give T cell receptor beta chains drawn from one sample of a study of PD-L1 blockade in urothelial cancer. Generated by immunoSEQ multiplex PCR, the TCRdb table keeps only in-frame clones and is missing some. The table includes roughly 40,000 clones, roughly 77% detected once. This material consisted of PBMCs, taken around atezolizumab (anti-PD-L1) treatment. The receptors come from a man aged 65-85 years with urothelial cancer. Each CDR3 is given with its conserved first and last residue. Each record gives: D gene, J gene, V gene, clone size, CDR3 DNA, CDR3 protein. A D gene is named only where the DNA matches it firmly. Where a row states a size, it is once, few, many or the class of an expanded clone; other rows omit it.

D gene: -
J gene: TRBJ2-1
V gene: TRBV21-1
clone size: once
CDR3 DNA: TGTGCCAGCAACTACGTCCGCGGGAGCCCCTACAATGAGCAGTTCTTC
CDR3 protein: CASNYVRGSPYNEQFF

D gene: TRBD1
J gene: TRBJ2-7
V gene: TRBV19
clone size: -
CDR3 DNA: TGTGCCAGTAGTTTAAACTTGGGACAGGTCTACGAGCAGTACTTC
CDR3 protein: CASSLNLGQVYEQYF

D gene: TRBD2
J gene: TRBJ2-7
V gene: TRBV7-2
clone size: -
CDR3 DNA: TGTGCCAGCAGCTTACTAAGTAGCGGGAGTGCGGGCCCTTACGAGCAGTACTTC
CDR3 protein: CASSLLSSGSAGPYEQYF

D gene: -
J gene: TRBJ2-5
V gene: TRBV7-9
clone size: -
CDR3 DNA: TGTGCCAGCAGCTTAGACGGTTCGAAAGAGACCCAGTACTTC
CDR3 protein: CASSLDGSKETQYF

D gene: TRBD2
J gene: TRBJ2-1
V gene: TRBV7-2
clone size: -
CDR3 DNA: TGTGCCAGCAGCTTAGCGGGAGGGCCCTCGAATGAGCAGTTCTTC
CDR3 protein: CASSLAGGPSNEQFF

D gene: -
J gene: TRBJ1-5
V gene: TRBV19
clone size: once
CDR3 DNA: TGTGCCAGTACCCCACCATCAGACAGTTACCCTCAGCCCCAGCATTTT
CDR3 protein: CASTPPSDSYPQPQHF

D gene: TRBD2
J gene: TRBJ2-3
V gene: TRBV19
clone size: -
CDR3 DNA: TGTGCCAGTAGTCCCGGGAGGGGAGATACGCAGTATTTT
CDR3 protein: CASSPGRGDTQYF

D gene: TRBD1
J gene: TRBJ2-1
V gene: TRBV2
clone size: -
CDR3 DNA: TGTGCCAGCAGTCGGGACAGGGGCTCCTACAATGAGCAGTTCTTC
CDR3 protein: CASSRDRGSYNEQFF

D gene: -
J gene: TRBJ2-1
V gene: TRBV7-8
clone size: few
CDR3 DNA: TGTGCCAGCAGCCGAGACTCAGTGCGGTTCTTC
CDR3 protein: CASSRDSVRFF

D gene: TRBD1
J gene: TRBJ2-2
V gene: TRBV6-5
clone size: -
CDR3 DNA: TGTGCCAGCAGTTACTCGACAGGGCCGGGCACCGGGGAGCTGTTTTTT
CDR3 protein: CASSYSTGPGTGELFF

D gene: -
J gene: TRBJ2-7
V gene: TRBV28
clone size: -
CDR3 DNA: TGTGCCAGCAGTTTAAGTCAAGGGGATCCCCACGAGCAGTACTTC
CDR3 protein: CASSLSQGDPHEQYF

D gene: -
J gene: TRBJ1-4
V gene: TRBV19
clone size: -
CDR3 DNA: TGTGCCAGTACCCAAAACAGGGAGATTAATGAAAAACTGTTTTTT
CDR3 protein: CASTQNREINEKLFF

D gene: TRBD1
J gene: TRBJ2-1
V gene: TRBV10-3
clone size: -
CDR3 DNA: TGTGCCATCAGTTTAGCCGGGACAGCACACAATGAGCAGTTCTTC
CDR3 protein: CAISLAGTAHNEQFF

D gene: TRBD2
J gene: TRBJ2-2
V gene: TRBV5-1
clone size: few
CDR3 DNA: TGCGCCAGCAGCTTCAGCGGGAGTTTCGACACCGGGGAGCTGTTTTTT
CDR3 protein: CASSFSGSFDTGELFF

D gene: -
J gene: TRBJ1-5
V gene: TRBV4-1
clone size: -
CDR3 DNA: TGCGCCAGCAGCCTAGTGGCGGGGGACGGGGAGCCCCAGCATTTT
CDR3 protein: CASSLVAGDGEPQHF

D gene: -
J gene: TRBJ1-1
V gene: TRBV29-1
clone size: -
CDR3 DNA: TGCAGCGTTGAAGTGGAGGGAACAAACACTGAAGCTTTCTTT
CDR3 protein: CSVEVEGTNTEAFF

D gene: -
J gene: TRBJ1-1
V gene: TRBV7-9
clone size: -
CDR3 DNA: TGTGCCAGCAGCCCGCGCCGGCGGGCGAAGATGAACACTGAAGCTTTCTTT
CDR3 protein: CASSPRRRAKMNTEAFF

D gene: -
J gene: TRBJ1-1
V gene: TRBV27
clone size: -
CDR3 DNA: TGTGCCAGCAGTTTGACAGGTTCGAACACTGAAGCTTTCTTT
CDR3 protein: CASSLTGSNTEAFF

D gene: -
J gene: TRBJ2-1
V gene: TRBV19
clone size: once
CDR3 DNA: TGTGCCAGTAGTATGGGCGGGGTGAGGTTCGGTGAGCAGTTCTTC
CDR3 protein: CASSMGGVRFGEQFF

D gene: -
J gene: TRBJ1-1
V gene: TRBV7-3
clone size: -
CDR3 DNA: TGTGCCAGCAGCCCCGACCCACGCAGGGAAGCTTTCTTT
CDR3 protein: CASSPDPRREAFF

D gene: TRBD2
J gene: TRBJ2-7
V gene: TRBV7-2
clone size: -
CDR3 DNA: TGTGCCAGCAGCTTAGGGGTAGCGGGGGCCTACGAGCAGTACTTC
CDR3 protein: CASSLGVAGAYEQYF

D gene: -
J gene: TRBJ2-6
V gene: TRBV7-9
clone size: -
CDR3 DNA: TGTGCCAGCAGCAGGGGGACCTCTGGGGCCAACGTCCTGACTTTC
CDR3 protein: CASSRGTSGANVLTF

D gene: -
J gene: TRBJ2-3
V gene: TRBV19
clone size: -
CDR3 DNA: TGTGCCAGTAGTATAGGAGCCTACCCGAGCACAGATACGCAGTATTTT
CDR3 protein: CASSIGAYPSTDTQYF

D gene: TRBD2
J gene: TRBJ2-1
V gene: TRBV30
clone size: -
CDR3 DNA: TGTGCCTGGAGTGTCGGCGGGGGGAGGGGTGAGCAGTTCTTC
CDR3 protein: CAWSVGGGRGEQFF

D gene: TRBD1
J gene: TRBJ1-2
V gene: TRBV2
clone size: few
CDR3 DNA: TGTGCCAGCACCAGGGACAGGGGAATCTATGGCTACACCTTC
CDR3 protein: CASTRDRGIYGYTF

D gene: TRBD1
J gene: TRBJ2-7
V gene: TRBV5-6
clone size: -
CDR3 DNA: TGTGCCCGGACAGGGGATCACGGCTCCTACGAGCAGTACTTC
CDR3 protein: CARTGDHGSYEQYF

D gene: TRBD2
J gene: TRBJ2-1
V gene: TRBV7-2
clone size: once
CDR3 DNA: TGTGCCAGCAGCTTAGTAGCGGGACGTAATGAGCAGTTCTTC
CDR3 protein: CASSLVAGRNEQFF

D gene: TRBD1
J gene: TRBJ2-7
V gene: TRBV11-2
clone size: few
CDR3 DNA: TGTGCCAGCAGCTCTGGACAGGGAAAATACGAGCAGTACTTC
CDR3 protein: CASSSGQGKYEQYF

D gene: TRBD1
J gene: TRBJ1-2
V gene: TRBV14
clone size: -
CDR3 DNA: TGTGCCAGCAGCCAAGGCGGGACAGGGGGTCTCTATGGCTACACCTTC
CDR3 protein: CASSQGGTGGLYGYTF

D gene: TRBD2
J gene: TRBJ2-7
V gene: TRBV4-3
clone size: -
CDR3 DNA: TGCGCCAGCAGCCAAGACCTGACTAGCGCTATATACTCCTACGAGCAGTACTTC
CDR3 protein: CASSQDLTSAIYSYEQYF

D gene: -
J gene: TRBJ2-1
V gene: TRBV7-9
clone size: few
CDR3 DNA: TGTGCCAGCAGCCACCTATCTCCCGGGGAAATCTACAATGAGCAGTTCTTC
CDR3 protein: CASSHLSPGEIYNEQFF

D gene: TRBD2
J gene: TRBJ2-7
V gene: TRBV19
clone size: -
CDR3 DNA: TGTGCCAGTAGTATAGCTAGCGGGAGCTCGAGCGAGCAGTACTTC
CDR3 protein: CASSIASGSSSEQYF

D gene: TRBD2
J gene: TRBJ2-5
V gene: TRBV15
clone size: once
CDR3 DNA: TGTGCCACCAGCAGTTTAGCGGGAGGGGAGACCCAGTACTTC
CDR3 protein: CATSSLAGGETQYF

D gene: -
J gene: TRBJ2-1
V gene: TRBV7-9
clone size: -
CDR3 DNA: TGTGCCAGCAGCCCGGGGTCCCGGAGCTACAATGATTGGCAGTTCTTC
CDR3 protein: CASSPGSRSYNDWQFF

D gene: -
J gene: TRBJ2-1
V gene: TRBV5-1
clone size: -
CDR3 DNA: TGCGCCAGCAGCTTGAGCGGAGGTCCCGAAATGGATGAGCAGTTCTTC
CDR3 protein: CASSLSGGPEMDEQFF

D gene: TRBD1
J gene: TRBJ1-1
V gene: TRBV7-3
clone size: -
CDR3 DNA: TGTGCCAGCAGCTTAGGACAGGGGGGGAACACTGAAGCTTTCTTT
CDR3 protein: CASSLGQGGNTEAFF

D gene: TRBD1
J gene: TRBJ1-3
V gene: TRBV6-1
clone size: -
CDR3 DNA: TGTGCCAGCAACGACAGGGGCTCTGGAAACACCATATATTTT
CDR3 protein: CASNDRGSGNTIYF

D gene: -
J gene: TRBJ1-5
V gene: TRBV4-2
clone size: -
CDR3 DNA: TGTGCCAGCAGCCAAGATAGTCGACAGTACCAGCCCCAGCATTTT
CDR3 protein: CASSQDSRQYQPQHF

D gene: TRBD1
J gene: TRBJ1-1
V gene: TRBV6-5
clone size: -
CDR3 DNA: TGTGCCAGCAGAGACAGGGGGGACACTGAAGCTTTCTTT
CDR3 protein: CASRDRGDTEAFF